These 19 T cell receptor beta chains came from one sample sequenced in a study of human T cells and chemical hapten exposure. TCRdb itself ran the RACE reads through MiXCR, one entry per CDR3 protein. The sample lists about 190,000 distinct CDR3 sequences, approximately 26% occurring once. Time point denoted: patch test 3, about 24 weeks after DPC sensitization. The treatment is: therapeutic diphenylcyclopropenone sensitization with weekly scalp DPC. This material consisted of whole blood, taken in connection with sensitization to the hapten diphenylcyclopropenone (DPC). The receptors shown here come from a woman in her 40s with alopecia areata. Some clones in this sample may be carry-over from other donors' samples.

CDR3 nucleotides: TGTGCCAGCAGTTTAGCGGACAGGGCGCCTGGAAACACCATATATTTT. Its translation is CASSLADRAPGNTIYF. This chain joins TRBV28 and TRBJ1-3; 8 bases align to TRBD1. Trimming at V came to 2 bases and at J to 2 bases, leaving 5 bases not matched to a gene. Germline CDR1 is MDHEN and CDR2 is SYDVKM. The CDR3 runs 16 residues.

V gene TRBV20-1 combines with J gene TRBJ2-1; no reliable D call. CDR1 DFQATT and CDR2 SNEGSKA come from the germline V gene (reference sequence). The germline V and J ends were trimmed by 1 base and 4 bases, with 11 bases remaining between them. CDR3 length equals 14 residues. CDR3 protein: CSARVATRYNEQFF. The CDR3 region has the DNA TGCAGTGCTAGAGTGGCAACTCGGTACAATGAGCAGTTCTTC.

The CDR3 loop reads CASSNRGDGYTF. For the CDR3, the DNA is TGTGCCAGCAGCAACAGGGGCGATGGCTACACCTTC. This rearrangement joins TRBV7-2 to TRBJ1-2; the match to TRBD1 covers 7 bases. CDR1 is SGHTA, CDR2 FQGNSA, per germline. V lost 5 bases to trimming and J lost 6 bases; unmatched junction nucleotides: 3. CDR3 size: 12 residues.

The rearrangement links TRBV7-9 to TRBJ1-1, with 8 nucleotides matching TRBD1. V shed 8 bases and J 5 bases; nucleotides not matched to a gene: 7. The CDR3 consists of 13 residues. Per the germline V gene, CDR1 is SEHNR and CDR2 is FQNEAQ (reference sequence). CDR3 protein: CASPTTGGTEAFF. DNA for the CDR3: TGTGCCAGCCCCACAACAGGGGGAACTGAAGCTTTCTTT.

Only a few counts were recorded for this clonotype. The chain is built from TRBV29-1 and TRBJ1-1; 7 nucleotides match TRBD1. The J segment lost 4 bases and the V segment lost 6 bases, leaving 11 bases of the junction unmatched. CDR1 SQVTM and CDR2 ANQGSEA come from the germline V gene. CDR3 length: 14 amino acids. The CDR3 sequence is CSVHRQGSSTEAFF. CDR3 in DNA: TGCAGCGTCCACAGACAGGGCTCGAGCACTGAAGCTTTCTTT. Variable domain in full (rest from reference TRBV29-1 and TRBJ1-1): SAVISQKPSRDICQRGTSLTIQCQVDSQVTMMFWYRQQPGQSLTLIATANQGSEATYESGFVIDKFPISRPNLTFSTLTVSNMSPEDSSIYLCSVHRQGSSTEAFFGQGTRLTVV.

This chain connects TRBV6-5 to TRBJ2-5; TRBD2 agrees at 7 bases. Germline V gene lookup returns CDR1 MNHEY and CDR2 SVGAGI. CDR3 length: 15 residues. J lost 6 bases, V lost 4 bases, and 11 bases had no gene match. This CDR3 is CASSSGYSREKTQYF. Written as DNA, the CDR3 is TGTGCCAGCAGTTCAGGTTATTCGCGGGAGAAGACCCAGTACTTC.

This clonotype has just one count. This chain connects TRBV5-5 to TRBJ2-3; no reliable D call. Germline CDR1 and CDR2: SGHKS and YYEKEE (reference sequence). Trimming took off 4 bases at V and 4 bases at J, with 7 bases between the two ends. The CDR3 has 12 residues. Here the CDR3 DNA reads TGTGCCAGCAGCGATAGTCCAGATACGCAGTATTTT. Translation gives CASSDSPDTQYF.

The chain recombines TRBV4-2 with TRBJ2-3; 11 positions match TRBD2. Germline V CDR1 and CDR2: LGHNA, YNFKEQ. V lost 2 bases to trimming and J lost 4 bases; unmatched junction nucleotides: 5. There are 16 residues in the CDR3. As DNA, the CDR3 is TGTGCCAGCAGCCAATTGACTAGCGGGACGGCAGATACGCAGTATTTT. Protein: CASSQLTSGTADTQYF.

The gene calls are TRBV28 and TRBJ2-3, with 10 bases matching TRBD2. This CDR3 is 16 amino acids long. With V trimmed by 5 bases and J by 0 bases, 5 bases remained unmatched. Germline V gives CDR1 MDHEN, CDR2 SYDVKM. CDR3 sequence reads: CASSPSGSWSTDTQYF. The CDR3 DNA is TGTGCCAGCAGTCCTAGCGGGAGCTGGAGCACAGATACGCAGTATTTT.

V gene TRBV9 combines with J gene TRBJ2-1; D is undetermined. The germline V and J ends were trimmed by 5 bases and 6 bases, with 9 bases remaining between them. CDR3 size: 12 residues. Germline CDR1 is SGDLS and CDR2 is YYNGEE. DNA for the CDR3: TGTGCCAGCAGTGCGACCCTCAATGAGCAGTTCTTC. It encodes CASSATLNEQFF.

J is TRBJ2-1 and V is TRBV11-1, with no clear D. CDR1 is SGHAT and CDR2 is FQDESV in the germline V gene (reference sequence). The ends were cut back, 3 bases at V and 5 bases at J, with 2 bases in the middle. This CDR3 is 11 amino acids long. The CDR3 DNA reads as TGTGCCAGCAGCTTTCACAATGAGCAGTTCTTC. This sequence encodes CASSFHNEQFF.

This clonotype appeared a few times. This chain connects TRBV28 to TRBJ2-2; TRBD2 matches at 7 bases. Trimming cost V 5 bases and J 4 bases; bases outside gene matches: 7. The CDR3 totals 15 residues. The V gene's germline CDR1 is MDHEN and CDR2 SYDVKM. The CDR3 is CASSPQLALTGELFF. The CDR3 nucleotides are TGTGCCAGCAGTCCCCAACTAGCGCTCACCGGGGAGCTGTTTTTT.

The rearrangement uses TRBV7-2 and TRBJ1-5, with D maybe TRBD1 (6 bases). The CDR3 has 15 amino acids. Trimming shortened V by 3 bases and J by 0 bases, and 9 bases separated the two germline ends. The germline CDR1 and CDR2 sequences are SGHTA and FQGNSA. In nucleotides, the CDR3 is TGTGCCAGCAGCTTGACAGGAACTAGCAATCAGCCCCAGCATTTT. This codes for CASSLTGTSNQPQHF.

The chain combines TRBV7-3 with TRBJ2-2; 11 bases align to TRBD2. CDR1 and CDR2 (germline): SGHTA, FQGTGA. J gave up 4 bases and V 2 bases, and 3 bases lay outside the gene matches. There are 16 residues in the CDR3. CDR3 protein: CASSLLAGGPTGELFF. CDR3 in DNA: TGTGCCAGCAGCTTATTAGCGGGAGGGCCCACCGGGGAGCTGTTTTTT.

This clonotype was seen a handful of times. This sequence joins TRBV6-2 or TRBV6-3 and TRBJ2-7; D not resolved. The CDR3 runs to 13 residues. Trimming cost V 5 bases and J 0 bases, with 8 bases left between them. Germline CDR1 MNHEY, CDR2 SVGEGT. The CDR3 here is CASSPQSSYEQYF. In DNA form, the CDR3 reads TGTGCCAGCAGTCCTCAGAGCTCCTACGAGCAGTACTTC.

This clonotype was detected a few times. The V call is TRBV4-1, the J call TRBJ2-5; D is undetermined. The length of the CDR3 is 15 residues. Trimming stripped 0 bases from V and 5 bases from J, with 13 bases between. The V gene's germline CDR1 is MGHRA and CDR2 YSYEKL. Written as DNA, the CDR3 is TGCGCCAGCAGCCAAGATAACCGGCCGTGGGAGACCCAGTACTTC. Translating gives CASSQDNRPWETQYF.

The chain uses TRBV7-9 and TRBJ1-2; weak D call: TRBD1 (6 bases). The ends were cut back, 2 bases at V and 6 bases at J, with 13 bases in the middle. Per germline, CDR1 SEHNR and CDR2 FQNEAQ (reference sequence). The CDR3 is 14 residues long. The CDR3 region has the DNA TGTGCCAGCAGCTTAAGGCAGGGGTTGGATGGCTACACCTTC. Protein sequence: CASSLRQGLDGYTF.

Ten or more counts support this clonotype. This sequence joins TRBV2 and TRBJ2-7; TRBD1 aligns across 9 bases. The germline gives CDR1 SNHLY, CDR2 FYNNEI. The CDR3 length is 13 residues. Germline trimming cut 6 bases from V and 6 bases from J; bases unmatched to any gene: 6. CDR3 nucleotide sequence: TGTGCCAGCAGCTCGACAGGGGGAGGCGAGCAGTACTTC. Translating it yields CASSSTGGGEQYF.

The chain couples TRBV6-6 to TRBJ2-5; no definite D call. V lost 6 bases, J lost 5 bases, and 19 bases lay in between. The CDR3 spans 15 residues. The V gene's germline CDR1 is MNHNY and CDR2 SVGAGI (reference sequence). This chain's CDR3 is CASSPSEWERETQYF. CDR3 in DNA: TGTGCCAGCAGCCCCTCTGAGTGGGAAAGGGAGACCCAGTACTTC.